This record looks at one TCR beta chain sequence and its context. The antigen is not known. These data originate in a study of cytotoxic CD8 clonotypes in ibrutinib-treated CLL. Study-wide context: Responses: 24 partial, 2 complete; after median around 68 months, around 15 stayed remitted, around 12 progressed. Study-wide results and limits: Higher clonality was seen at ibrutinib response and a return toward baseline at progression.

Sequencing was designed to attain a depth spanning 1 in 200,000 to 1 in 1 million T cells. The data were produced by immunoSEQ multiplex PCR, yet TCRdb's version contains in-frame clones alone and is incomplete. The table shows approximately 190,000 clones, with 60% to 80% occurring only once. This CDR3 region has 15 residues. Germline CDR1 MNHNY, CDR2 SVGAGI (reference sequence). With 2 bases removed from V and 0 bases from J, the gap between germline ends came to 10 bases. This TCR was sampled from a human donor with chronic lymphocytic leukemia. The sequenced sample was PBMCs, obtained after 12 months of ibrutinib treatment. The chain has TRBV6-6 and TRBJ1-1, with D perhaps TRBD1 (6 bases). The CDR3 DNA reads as TGTGCCAGCAGTTACGACGACAGGTTGAACACTGAAGCTTTCTTT. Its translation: CASSYDDRLNTEAFF.